Below, one T cell receptor beta chain is given with its context. The sample comes from a study of blood T cell repertoires in COVID-19. Looking at the study overall: Researchers got acute and convalescent COVID-19 samples from the United States, Italy and Spain.

The CDR3 consists of 18 residues. V was clipped by 2 bases and J by 3 bases; unmatched bases: 13. TCRdb's copy holds only in-frame clones and misses some; the assay was immunoSEQ multiplex PCR. There are 130,000 to 150,000 clones in the sample; 70% to 80% occur only once, and roughly 5.2% lies in the top ten. The clonotype originates from a woman aged 70-85 years with COVID-19, enrolled during active disease. The chain joins TRBV23-1 to TRBJ1-5; 7 bases align to TRBD1. TRBV23-1 is marked as an open reading frame, function uncertain. The sequencing input was peripheral blood. The CDR3 nucleotides are TGCGCCAGCAGTCAAGAGGGGACAGACCTCTTAGTCAATCAGCCCCAGCATTTT. Amino acid sequence: CASSQEGTDLLVNQPQHF.